Here is one T cell receptor (beta chain) with its context. In the original workflow: Cell counts per sample came from amplifying reference gene primers. Only in-frame clones appear in the TCRdb table, and some are missing; sequencing was by immunoSEQ multiplex PCR. Clone size and the V and J calls come from that table; the DNA yielded D and trimming. The table includes 120,000 or so clones, roughly four fifths detected once. Germline values: CDR1 LNHDA, CDR2 SQIVND (reference sequence). This CDR3 comprises 15 residues. V lost 8 bases to trimming and J lost 4 bases, with 17 bases between them. These data belong to a study of blood T cell repertoires in COVID-19. Study overall: Some COVID-19 samples were acute and others convalescent; all came from the United States, Italy and Spain. Sample material is recorded as cDNA or gDNA derived from T cells, B-cell-depleted T cells, or PBMCs.

The source is a human donor in a cohort sampled during active COVID-19. The sequencing sample was made of peripheral blood. The genes are TRBV19 and TRBJ2-2; TRBD1 might be the D (5 bases). For the CDR3, the DNA is TGTGCCAGTGGGCCTCAGGGTACAGGCACCGGGGAGCTGTTTTTT. Protein product: CASGPQGTGTGELFF.